The next 13 T cell receptor beta chains were all read from a single sample in a study of graft-versus-host responses after intestinal transplantation. Graft tissue processing released intraepithelial and lamina propria lymphocytes. The method was immunoSEQ multiplex PCR; TCRdb's version includes in-frame clones alone and lacks a portion of them. The repertoire consists of over 7,500 clones, with around 68% occurring once and the leading ten covering around 9.3%. Specimen: ileum tissue, collected about 450 days after transplant. These receptors were taken from a human patient who received an intestinal transplant, so some T cells may come from the graft donor.

The chain uses TRBV7-9 and TRBJ2-3; 10 bases agree with TRBD2. The V gene end was trimmed by 1 base and the J gene end by 4 bases; junction bases not matched to a gene: 5. Germline V gives CDR1 SEHNR, CDR2 FQNEAQ (reference sequence). The CDR3 has 16 amino acids. The CDR3 loop is CASSLVLAGVPDTQYF. The CDR3 coding sequence is TGTGCCAGCAGCTTAGTGCTAGCGGGAGTCCCAGATACGCAGTATTTT.

The gene calls are TRBV28 and TRBJ2-3, with 7 nucleotides matching TRBD2. The V gene's germline CDR1 is MDHEN and CDR2 SYDVKM. Trimming at V came to 6 bases and at J to 2 bases, leaving 11 bases not matched to a gene. The CDR3 covers 16 residues. The CDR3 is CASSLTGGGDTDTQYF. The CDR3 nucleotides read TGTGCCAGCAGCCTTACTGGGGGGGGAGACACAGATACGCAGTATTTT.

CDR3 DNA: TGTGCCAGCATCCCAAGGGGAGGGAGATTCAATGAGCAGTTCTTC. It yields the protein CASIPRGGRFNEQFF. This chain uses TRBV7-2 with TRBJ2-1, with 7 bases fitting TRBD2. The V gene's germline CDR1 is SGHTA and CDR2 FQGNSA. Germline trimming cut 7 bases from V and 6 bases from J; bases unmatched to any gene: 12. This CDR3 is built from 15 residues.

This clone is labeled as medium-sized. V usage is TRBV10-3 and J usage is TRBJ1-1; D unclear. This CDR3 spans 12 amino acids. The V gene's germline CDR1 is ENHRY and CDR2 SYGVKD. Trimming stripped 7 bases from V and 7 bases from J, with 13 bases between. The CDR3 spells CAIMSQAFEAFF. CDR3 nucleotide sequence: TGTGCCATCATGAGTCAGGCGTTTGAAGCTTTCTTT.

CDR3 sequence: CASSLLGSSTDTQYF. Here the CDR3 DNA reads TGTGCCAGCAGCCTTCTGGGGAGTAGCACAGATACGCAGTATTTT. This chain uses TRBV11-2 with TRBJ2-3; D is possibly TRBD2 (5 bases). V gave up 5 bases and J gave up 0 bases, with 12 bases separating them. This CDR3 contains 15 residues. The germline V gene has CDR1 SGHAT and CDR2 FQNNGV.

The chain employs TRBV5-1 and TRBJ2-1; TRBD2 is a possible D gene (5 bases). Germline-derived CDR1 and CDR2 are SGHRS and YFSETQ. Trimming took 4 bases from V and 2 from J, leaving 7 bases between them. The CDR3 extends over 13 amino acids. The CDR3 protein is CASSTGTYNEQFF. DNA for the CDR3: TGCGCCAGCAGCACCGGGACCTACAATGAGCAGTTCTTC. The full variable domain, its missing parts supplied by reference TRBV5-1 and TRBJ2-1, is KAGVTQTPRYLIKTRGQQVTLSCSPISGHRSVSWYQQTPGQGLQFLFEYFSETQRNKGNFPGRFSGRQFSNSRSEMNVSTLELGDSALYLCASSTGTYNEQFFGPGTRLTVL.

This clone appeared once. The chain is built from TRBV14 and TRBJ2-6; maybe TRBD2 (5 bases). CDR3 size: 18 residues. V was cut by 2 bases and J by 0 bases, with 14 bases left in between. CDR1 is SGHDN, CDR2 FVKESK, per germline. CDR3 residues: CASSQYRGIGSGANVLTF. CDR3 nucleotides: TGTGCCAGCAGCCAATACCGGGGTATAGGCTCTGGGGCCAACGTCCTGACTTTC.

The rearrangement uses TRBV5-1 and TRBJ2-5; TRBD1 aligns across 8 bases. TRBJ2-7 matches the DNA end more closely, so the J call is doubtful. Germline values: CDR1 SGHRS, CDR2 YFSETQ. The CDR3 consists of 15 residues. CDR3 nucleotide sequence: TGCGCCAGCAGCTTACCGGACAGGGCTAAGGACGAGCAGTACTTC. Translation: CASSLPDRAKDEQYF.

The chain links TRBV10-3 to TRBJ1-1; TRBD1 might be the D (5 bases). The CDR3 spans 12 residues. Germline V gives CDR1 ENHRY, CDR2 SYGVKD. Trimming left V 3 bases short and J 3 bases short, with 5 bases between. The CDR3 DNA reads as TGTGCCATCAGTGAAGGGGACACTGAAGCTTTCTTT. Amino acid sequence: CAISEGDTEAFF.

This chain connects TRBV6-5 to TRBJ1-5; no reliable D call. Germline-derived CDR1 and CDR2 are MNHEY and SVGAGI. Between the trimmed V and J ends, which lost 6 bases and 4 bases, there was a span of 10 bases. This CDR3 is 13 amino acids long. The CDR3 reads CASRLGGNQPQHF. For the CDR3, the DNA is TGTGCCAGCAGACTCGGTGGGAATCAGCCCCAGCATTTT.

This rearrangement joins TRBV2 to TRBJ1-3; D is undetermined. CDR1 is SNHLY, CDR2 FYNNEI, per germline. This CDR3 has 11 residues. The V gene lost 4 bases and the J gene lost 7 bases, with 5 bases spanning the gap. This chain's CDR3 is CASSVRNTIYF. DNA for the CDR3: TGTGCCAGCAGTGTTCGGAACACCATATATTTT.

This clone has more than one count but fewer than ten. Other DNA variants within this sample encode the same CDR3. The chain employs TRBV27 and TRBJ2-5; TRBD2 matches 10 bases. This CDR3 has 14 residues. Per the germline V gene, CDR1 is MNHEY and CDR2 is SMNVEV (reference sequence). The trim removed 5 bases at V and 3 bases at J, leaving 3 bases unmatched. Here the CDR3 reads CASSLLAGEETQYF. CDR3 in DNA: TGTGCCAGCAGTCTCCTAGCGGGAGAAGAGACCCAGTACTTC.

This chain links TRBV5-4 with TRBJ2-7; 8 bases are a match to TRBD2. With 3 bases clipped from V and 6 bases from J, the junction kept 14 bases outside the gene matches. The CDR3 length is 16 residues. Germline V gene lookup returns CDR1 SGHNT and CDR2 YYREEE (reference sequence). The CDR3 nucleotides read TGTGCCAGCAGCTCAGGAATAGCGGGATATGGGAGCGAGCAGTACGTC. This translates into CASSSGIAGYGSEQYV.